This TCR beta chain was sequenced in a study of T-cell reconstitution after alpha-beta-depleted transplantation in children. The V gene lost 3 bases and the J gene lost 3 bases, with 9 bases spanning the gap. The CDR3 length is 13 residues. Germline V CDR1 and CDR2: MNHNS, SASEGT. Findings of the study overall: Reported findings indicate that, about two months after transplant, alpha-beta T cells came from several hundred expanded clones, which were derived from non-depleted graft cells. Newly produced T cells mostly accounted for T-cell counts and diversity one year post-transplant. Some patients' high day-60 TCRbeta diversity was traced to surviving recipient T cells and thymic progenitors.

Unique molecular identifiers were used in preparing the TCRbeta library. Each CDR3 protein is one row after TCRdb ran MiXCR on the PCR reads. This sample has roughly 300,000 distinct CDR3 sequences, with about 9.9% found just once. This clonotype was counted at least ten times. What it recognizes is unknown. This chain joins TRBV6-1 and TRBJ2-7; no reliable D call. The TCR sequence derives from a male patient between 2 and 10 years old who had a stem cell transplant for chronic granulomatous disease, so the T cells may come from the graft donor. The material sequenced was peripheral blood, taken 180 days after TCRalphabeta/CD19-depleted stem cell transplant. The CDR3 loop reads CASSDLRDYEQYF. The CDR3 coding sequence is TGTGCCAGCAGTGATTTGAGAGACTACGAGCAGTACTTC.